This T cell receptor beta chain stems from a study of identical twins. V lost 4 bases to trimming and J lost 2 bases, with 9 bases between them. The CDR3 consists of 13 residues. Germline-derived CDR1 and CDR2 are SQVTM and ANQGSEA. TCRdb ran MiXCR on the 5' RACE reads and lists one entry per CDR3 protein. In the table there are 400,000 to 550,000 distinct CDR3 sequences, approximately 25% of which are singletons. Study results and limitations: Low generation-probability sequences were in excess among twin-shared out-of-frame alpha sequences. Weaker excess sharing between twins was seen in beta out-of-frame sequences.

There are a few counts of this clonotype. Antigen: not known. This sample was shared with a second study, whose subject was T cells expressing NK-cell markers. That investigation notes: It was from sorted CD3+CD56+NKG2C+, CD3+CD56+NKG2C- and CD3+CD56-NKG2C+ T cells that TCR beta repertoires came. These clonotypes also led the CD3+CD56-NKG2C+ fraction in a handful of donors.

The TCR sequence derives from a young woman in good health. The chain employs TRBV29-1 and TRBJ2-1, with unresolved D. The sequenced material came from CD4+ T cells sorted from blood. CDR3 sequence: CSVGQTPYNEQFF. CDR3 DNA: TGCAGCGTTGGGCAGACCCCCTACAATGAGCAGTTCTTC.